This T cell receptor (beta chain) comes out of a study of cytomegalovirus exposure and HLA in healthy donors (dated by TCRdb to about 2017). Some background on the complete study: According to an earlier analysis of a few hundred of the donors, roughly 180 million T cells yielded 95 million to 140 million unique TCR beta sequences and roughly 280 Gb of sequence data. An early release that covered 500 to 800 HLA-typed donors contained about 300 gigabases of sequencing data and around 80 million unique TCR sequences. The genetic ancestry cluster associated with self-reported Caucasian donors included around four fifths of the roughly 410 genotyped donors. The study aimed to test whether cataloging public T cell receptors could reveal signatures of past pathogen exposure. The study profiled the T cell repertoires of fewer than 850 subjects by immunosequencing and related them to cytomegalovirus serostatus. Along with the roughly 670-subject first cohort, a separate validation cohort of about 110 different subjects was used. To predict cytomegalovirus infection status, the study combined high-throughput TCR immunosequencing, statistical association of individual TCRs with disease status, and machine learning. A later analysis re-examined previously published TCR beta repertoires from hundreds of donors and added high-resolution HLA genotyping to investigate patterns of TCR occurrence. Rather than drawing on any new phenotypic data, the later analysis identified candidate immune exposures from TCR beta sequences and the way those sequences occurred across donors. An earlier analysis of several hundred of the donors applied high-throughput TCR beta sequencing to assess whether each TCR beta V gene segment acted as functional or pseudogenic. Alongside the repertoire data, information on donor age, sex, ethnicity and CMV serostatus was compiled. In a later genetic analysis, genome-wide SNP genotypes for 398 of the 666 donors were used, and that subset was treated as a discovery cohort. Every repertoire in the discovery cohort had been generated on one and the same sequencing platform. Class I and class II HLA loci were covered by the typing at four-digit resolution. Typing coverage differed by locus: A, B, C, DRB1 and DQB1 were typed in roughly 620-630 donors, DQA1 in around 500, DPA1 in over 600, and DPB1 in 400 to 490. Four to six DR-DQ haplotypes were handled as single units for association and clustering, since linkage in the cohort was strong. Among about 400 genotyped donors of the cohort, an average of about 240,000 unique TCR beta nucleotide sequences was sequenced per donor, of which roughly 17% were non-productive.

Library preparation used the immunoSEQ multiplex PCR assay. For the multiplex PCR, a mixture combining 60 forward primers for TCR Vbeta segments and 13 reverse primers for TCR Jbeta segments was used. The CDR3 region of rearranged TCR beta genes was amplified from genomic DNA with a multiplex PCR assay. On the Illumina HiSeq System, the amplified TCR beta libraries were sequenced as 87-base-pair reads. Per the source publication's procedure: A later analysis tallied around 80 million unique TCR beta chains across the 600 to 700 repertoires, and approximately 12 million of those chains were shared by two or more donors. Raw reads were error-corrected and collapsed into unique sequences by a nearest-neighbor algorithm in which closely related sequences were merged to remove PCR and sequencing errors. Alignment of CDR3 sequences to IMGT reference sequences was used to assign V, D and J gene segments. For a sequence to be retained, at least a six-nucleotide match to both a V gene segment and a J gene segment was required. Rearrangements were classified as productive when the CDR3 lacked stop codons and remained in frame with V and J, and all other rearrangements were classified as non-productive. CDR3 was defined by IMGT convention, running from the second conserved V-encoded cysteine to the conserved J-encoded phenylalanine. In an earlier analysis of more than 550 of the donors, sequences lacking an unambiguous match to a single V gene segment were excluded. An earlier analysis of approximately 590 of the donors called V segments functional above 56.7% productive rearrangements and segregating when the between-donor standard deviation exceeded 5%. To diagnose cytomegalovirus status from the catalog of TCR beta chain sequences, a statistical classification framework was built. V and J gene assignment, in a later analysis, came from comparing TCR nucleotide sequences with IMGT/GENE-DB human TR gene sequences. Using the TCRdist pipeline, a later analysis assigned CDR3 sequences along with most-parsimonious VDJ recombination scenarios. In a later analysis, each TCR beta chain was defined by its CDR3 amino acid sequence together with its V-gene family, and reads without a unique V-gene family were excluded. A later analysis removed roughly 590 highly shared, low-generation-probability nucleotide sequences to deal with suspected cross-contamination and a sequencing artifact. In a later analysis, a clonal expansion index was calculated for each public chain from normalized within-repertoire ranks of inferred template counts. Generation probabilities in a later analysis came from a VDJ recombination model fitted to out-of-frame rearrangements, and those results were checked against IGoR. In a later analysis, hypergeometric tests were used to score TCR-TCR, TCR-HLA and TCR-CMV co-occurrence, with a repertoire-size bias correction applied to TCR pairs. False discovery rates were estimated in a later analysis by permuting HLA or CMV assignments 20 times. A later analysis grouped co-occurring TCRs with DBSCAN, adding TCRdist sequence similarity when clustering within HLA-allele-positive subsets. Co-occurrence clustering excluded repertoires with fewer than 30,000 or more than 120,000 public chains, plus five with anomalous nucleotide sharing. Entries here come from immuneACCESS through TCRdb and include only in-frame sequences with V and J called. Some clones fail to appear in such tables; in the studies checked, an unresolved V gene covers under half of the shortfall, and the cause of the remainder is unknown. V and J calls and clone size come straight from that table; D and trimming were deduced from the DNA. For this sample the table gives around 100,000 clones, of which 65% to 90% were detected only once. The top ten constitute more than 3% of the sample.

The cohort comprised hundreds of healthy bone marrow donors. At the time of sampling, all cohort members were nominally healthy, though unrecorded immune exposures were likely present. The donor tested CMV seropositive and was one of the 289 seropositive cohort members. A peripheral blood sample was provided by each donor, and peripheral blood mononuclear cells were used for TCR beta sequencing. The Qiagen DNeasy Blood Extraction Kit was used to extract genomic DNA from the blood cell samples. Comment on this clone: What antigen it recognizes has not been identified. Base quality data are lacking; no much larger clone is found one base away.

Study-wide findings and limitations: Most TCR sequences were observed very rarely across donors, whereas some public TCRs were present in many individuals. The study listed 150 to 200 TCR beta chains as associated with cytomegalovirus. A cluster of highly shared sequence variants was judged likely to be a technical artifact of the sequencing pipeline. According to a later analysis, parvovirus B19, influenza, CMV and Epstein-Barr virus appeared linked to several top co-occurrence clusters. A later analysis found that TCR association rates varied across HLA loci, with DRB1 alleles showing the most associated TCRs and HLA-C alleles the fewest. A further reported finding was that TCR beta sequences accurately predicted the HLA-A and HLA-B alleles for most subjects in the first cohort. CMV serostatus was the only immune exposure information available for the cohort. It was suggested by the authors that the approach could potentially be generalized to other disease states and immunological phenotypes. Correlated functional status among segregating V segments might reflect linkage disequilibrium, but an unknown experimental factor could not be ruled out. Some IMGT-functional V segments, including TRBV6-2 and TRBV6-3, could not be distinguished by the 87-base-pair reads and were therefore excluded. An association between a missense DCLRE1C variant and V-gene and J-gene trimming of TCR beta chains was found in a later genetic analysis and replicated in an independent cohort. Because some donors lacked HLA typing at each locus, the association tests relied only on the typed subset. In vitro tests confirmed that three of the cytomegalovirus-associated TCR beta chains recognize cytomegalovirus antigens. In a later genetic analysis, fewer N-insertions in productive TCRs were reported among donors in an Asian-associated ancestry cluster than the roughly 700-donor mean. The classifier was reported to diagnose cytomegalovirus status with high specificity and sensitivity in both the original and validation cohorts. A later analysis associated approximately 17,000 TCR beta sequences with specific HLA alleles at a false discovery rate of 0.05. In this cohort, only TCR beta chains were sequenced, and detectable features were limited by the absence of alpha or paired-chain data. In an earlier analysis of 587 of the donors, most TCR beta V segments appeared in productive rearrangements about 87% or about 30% of the time, broadly matching IMGT annotations. A later analysis found that most CMV-associated TCR beta chains appeared HLA-restricted, with HLA associations seemingly driven largely by CMV exposure. Because counts were too low, some 17 rarely observed V segments, including chromosome 9 orphons, were left out of the earlier analysis of 500 to 750 of the donors. Roughly uniform sequencing depth across donors was assumed in presence/absence analyses, although this assumption may not hold. A later analysis found that HLA-associated TCR beta chains were more clonally expanded and had lower generation probabilities than equally common non-associated chains. Strong co-occurrence of HLA alleles, especially DR and DQ, made assigning TCR associations to individual alleles difficult.

V and J lose 4 bases and 6 bases, and a span of 9 bases separates them. The CDR3 runs 12 residues from the cysteine to the phenylalanine. The entry retains the CDR3 DNA only, 36 bases that are in frame from base 1. The germline V gene (reference sequence) supplies CDR1 SGHKS and CDR2 YYEKEE. The V and J genes are TRBV5-5 and TRBJ2-3; the D gene lacks a confident call. Material: PBMCs. This receptor was identified in a man younger than 40 in good health and CMV-seropositive. The CDR3 region reads CASSALQDTQYF. The nucleotides are TGTGCCAGCAGCGCGTTACAGGATACGCAGTATTTT.